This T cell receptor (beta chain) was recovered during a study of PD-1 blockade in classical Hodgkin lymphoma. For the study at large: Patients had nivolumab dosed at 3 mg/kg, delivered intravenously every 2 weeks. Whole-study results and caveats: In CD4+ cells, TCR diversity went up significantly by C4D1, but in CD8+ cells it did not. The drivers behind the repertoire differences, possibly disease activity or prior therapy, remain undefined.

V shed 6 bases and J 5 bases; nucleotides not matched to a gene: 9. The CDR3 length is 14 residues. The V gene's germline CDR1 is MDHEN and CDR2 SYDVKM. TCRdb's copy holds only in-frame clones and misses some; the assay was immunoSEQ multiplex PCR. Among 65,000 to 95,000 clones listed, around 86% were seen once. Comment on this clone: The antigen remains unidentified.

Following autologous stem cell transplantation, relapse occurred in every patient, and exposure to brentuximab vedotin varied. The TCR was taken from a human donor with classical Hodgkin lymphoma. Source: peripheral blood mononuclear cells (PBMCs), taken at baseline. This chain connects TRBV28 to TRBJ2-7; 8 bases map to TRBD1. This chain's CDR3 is CASRTGTGANEQYF. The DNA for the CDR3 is TGTGCCAGCAGGACCGGGACAGGTGCTAACGAGCAGTACTTC. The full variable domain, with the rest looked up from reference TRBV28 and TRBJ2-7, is DVKVTQSSRYLVKRTGEKVFLECVQDMDHENMFWYRQDPGLGLRLIYFSYDVKMKEKGDIPEGYSVSREKKERFSLILESASTNQTSMYLCASRTGTGANEQYFGPGTRLTVT.